The 9 T cell receptor beta chains below come from one sample, sequenced in a study of human T cells and chemical hapten exposure. As for time point: patch test 2, 6 weeks after DPC sensitization. The treatment: therapeutic diphenylcyclopropenone sensitization with weekly scalp DPC. One entry per CDR3 protein, called by TCRdb with MiXCR from the RACE reads. Of approximately 100,000 distinct CDR3 sequences listed, 9.2% are singletons. The sequenced sample was whole blood, obtained in connection with sensitization to the hapten diphenylcyclopropenone (DPC). Receptors originate from a woman in her thirties or forties with alopecia areata. Some clones in this sample may be carry-over from other donors' samples.

This clonotype was counted many times. The chain joins TRBV4-3 to TRBJ2-7, with a tentative D call TRBD2 (6 bases). The V gene's germline CDR1 is LGHNA and CDR2 YSLEER. V shed 0 bases and J shed 5 bases, with 17 bases lying between them. The CDR3 has 16 amino acids. This CDR3 reads CASSQDHPSDGNEQYF. The CDR3 DNA follows: TGCGCCAGCAGCCAAGATCATCCTAGCGACGGGAACGAGCAGTACTTC.

This clonotype was seen a few times. This chain connects TRBV4-3 to TRBJ1-6; 7 nucleotides agree with TRBD1. There are 16 residues in the CDR3. Germline V gene lookup returns CDR1 LGHNA and CDR2 YSLEER. The V and J ends lost 1 base and 8 bases, in that order; junction bases with no gene match: 8. The CDR3 DNA follows: TGCGCCAGCAGCCAAGTGGTAGGGACAGTTTATTCACCCCTCCACTTT. Residues: CASSQVVGTVYSPLHF.

This clonotype was counted between two and nine times. This chain joins TRBV4-1 and TRBJ1-4; D gene ambiguous. Germline CDR1 is MGHRA and CDR2 is YSYEKL. Trimming left V 0 bases short and J 8 bases short, with 13 bases between. The CDR3 spans 15 residues. CDR3 sequence reads: CASSQDLGVQEKLFF. Here the CDR3 DNA reads TGCGCCAGCAGCCAAGATCTGGGTGTTCAGGAAAAACTGTTTTTT.

This clonotype has a handful of counts. The chain joins TRBV4-1 to TRBJ2-7, with a tentative D call TRBD2 (5 bases). The CDR3 sequence is 16 residues long. Germline loops: CDR1 MGHRA, CDR2 YSYEKL. The V end lost 0 bases, the J end lost 4 bases, and 16 bases lay between the germline ends. This chain's CDR3 is CASSQDRRLPGYEQYF. The CDR3 nucleotides are TGCGCCAGCAGCCAAGATCGCCGACTACCGGGGTACGAGCAGTACTTC.

This clonotype has only a few counts. J is TRBJ2-1 and V is TRBV28; no clear D. The length of the CDR3 is 14 residues. V lost 3 bases, J lost 8 bases, and 14 bases lay in between. Germline assignment: CDR1 MDHEN and CDR2 SYDVKM. The CDR3 DNA follows: TGTGCCAGCAGTTTCCAGCGAAAAGTCGATGAGCAGTTCTTC. Translated: CASSFQRKVDEQFF.

This clonotype was observed a few times. CDR3 protein: CASSPTRDTEAFF. CDR3 DNA sequence: TGTGCCAGCAGCCCAACTCGGGACACTGAAGCTTTCTTT. The V gene is TRBV7-2, the J gene TRBJ1-1, with D uncertain. Per germline, CDR1 SGHTA and CDR2 FQGNSA. V lost 5 bases and J 3 bases, leaving 10 bases between the germline ends. CDR3 length equals 13 residues.

This sequence joins TRBV28 and TRBJ2-5; possibly TRBD1 for D (5 bases). Germline CDR1 and CDR2: MDHEN and SYDVKM. The V gene lost 6 bases and the J gene lost 1 base, with 9 bases spanning the gap. The CDR3 contains 13 residues. The CDR3 DNA follows: TGTGCCAGCAGCTACAGGCTCCAAGAGACCCAGTACTTC. Translation: CASSYRLQETQYF.

This clonotype came up a few times. The V gene is TRBV12-3 or TRBV12-4, the J gene TRBJ1-1; no definite D call. V was clipped by 1 base and J by 5 bases, with 8 bases between them. The CDR3 loop spans 13 amino acids. CDR3 sequence (DNA): TGTGCCAGCAGTTTAGACCGTCGGACTGAAGCTTTCTTT. This sequence encodes CASSLDRRTEAFF.

This clonotype was seen repeatedly, ten times or more. A read error may account for a junction end that differs from germline. Here the CDR3 reads CATSREGGYGYTF. CDR3 DNA sequence: TGTGCCACCAGCCGAGAGGGAGGCTATGGCTACACCTTC. The rearrangement links TRBV15 to TRBJ1-2; D not resolved. The CDR3 totals 13 residues. Germline loops: CDR1 LNHNV, CDR2 YYDKDF (reference sequence).